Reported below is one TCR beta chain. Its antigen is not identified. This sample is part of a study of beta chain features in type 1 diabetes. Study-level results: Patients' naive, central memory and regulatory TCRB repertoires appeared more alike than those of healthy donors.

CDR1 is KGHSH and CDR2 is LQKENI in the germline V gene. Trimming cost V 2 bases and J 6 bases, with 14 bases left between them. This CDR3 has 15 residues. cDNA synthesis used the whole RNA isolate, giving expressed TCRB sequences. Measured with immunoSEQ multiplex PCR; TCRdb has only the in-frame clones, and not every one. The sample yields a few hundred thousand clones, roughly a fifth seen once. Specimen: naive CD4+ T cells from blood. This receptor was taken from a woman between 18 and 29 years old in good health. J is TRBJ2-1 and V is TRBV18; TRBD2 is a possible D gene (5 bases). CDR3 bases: TGTGCCAGCTCACCATTCGAAGCGGTCGGCAATGAGCAGTTCTTC. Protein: CASSPFEAVGNEQFF.